Here is one TCR beta chain with its context. No antigen is known for it. Base-call qualities are not available, and no considerably larger clone is one nucleotide away. TCRbeta CDR3 regions were amplified from genomic DNA by means of the immunoSEQ Assay, a bias-controlled multiplex PCR. The authors' analysis ran thus. The number of nucleated cells in each sample was estimated by amplification of reference gene primers within the assay. Sequence reads were collapsed and filtered to measure the absolute abundance of every unique TCRbeta CDR3 rearrangement. For each sample, productive Simpson clonality was calculated as the square root of Simpson's diversity index over productive rearrangements. What TCRdb holds here is the immuneACCESS table cut down to in-frame rearrangements. Part of the clones is not present; checked against another copy, under half of the missing clones reflect an unresolved V gene, and the others are unexplained. That table supplies the V and J calls and clone size; D and trimming were determined from the DNA. The sample yields roughly 72,000 clones; 85% to 90% were counted once. Approximately 2.5% of the sample is in the top ten clones.

Each collaborating institution followed its own protocols to collect whole blood in K2EDTA tubes. For TCRbeta analysis, collaborator samples were shipped as frozen whole blood, as isolated PBMCs, or as DNA extracted from either sample type. The data were taken from a study of blood T cell repertoires in COVID-19 (dated by TCRdb to the early 2020s). Context from the whole study: The collaborator samples originated in the United States, Italy and Spain and spanned the acute and convalescent phases of COVID-19. Deeply sampled blood TCRbeta repertoires from subjects exposed to, actively infected with, or recovered from COVID-19 were included in the dataset. The material from the prospective study consisted of cDNA or gDNA derived from T cells, B-cell-depleted T cells, or PBMCs. The repertoires were released in a freely available public database meant as a resource for research on the immune response to SARS-CoV-2. Where available, HLA class I and class II types were obtained from metadata supplied by the sample provider rather than from assay-based typing. The samples were drawn from the first 160 participants of the ongoing ImmuneRACE study and from more than 1,000 subjects provided by 6 global collaborators. The sample metadata nearly always contained a de-identified subject ID, COVID-19 status, age in years and sex. Study-wide conclusions, independent of this receptor: Clinical and demographic metadata were provided uncurated, with the amount varying by source and participant.

The germline V gene (reference sequence) yields LNHDA for CDR1 and SQIVND for CDR2. V is pruned by 3 bases and J by 6 bases, leaving 7 bases of the junction without a gene match. From cysteine to phenylalanine, the CDR3 is 15 amino acids long. Only the CDR3 region is kept as DNA, spanning 45 bases read in frame from base 1. This receptor was obtained from a human donor in a cohort sampled during active COVID-19. Source material: peripheral blood. The rearrangement combines TRBV19 with TRBJ2-2; TRBD2 matches 7 bases in the middle. CDR3 protein: CASSIQAGYAGELFF. The nucleotide sequence is TGTGCCAGTAGTATTCAAGCGGGATACGCCGGGGAGCTGTTTTTT. Full variable domain (CDR3 extended with the reference TRBV19 and TRBJ2-2 proteins): DGGITQSPKYLFRKEGQNVTLSCEQNLNHDAMYWYRQDPGQGLRLIYYSQIVNDFQKGDIAEGYSVSREKKESFPLTVTSAQKNPTAFYLCASSIQAGYAGELFFGEGSRLTVL.